The rows below give T cell receptor beta chains drawn from one sample of a study of T-cell memory formation after mild COVID-19. Via MiXCR, TCRdb re-called the 5' RACE reads, giving one row per CDR3 protein. The sample has about 180,000 distinct CDR3 sequences; 16% are singletons. Specimen: PBMCs or a T cell subset sorted from them (not recorded which). Receptors were obtained from an adult woman who had mild COVID-19 (a few samples of this study predate the infection). Cell type and time point are not known. Each CDR3 is given with its conserved first and last residue. D genes are given only for firm matches. Expanded clones are given a class, and other clones once, few, many or no size at all.

J gene: TRBJ2-2; V gene: TRBV7-2; D gene: TRBD1; clone size: few; CDR3 DNA: TGTGCCAGCAGCTTAGACAGGGGTACGAACACCGGGGAGCTGTTTTTT; CDR3 protein: CASSLDRGTNTGELFF
J gene: TRBJ2-1; V gene: TRBV3-1; D gene: NA; clone size: NA; CDR3 DNA: TGTGCCAGCAGCCTGGGCGCGTTAGGCAATGAGCAGTTCTTC; CDR3 protein: CASSLGALGNEQFF
J gene: TRBJ2-1; V gene: TRBV11-3; D gene: NA; clone size: NA; CDR3 DNA: TGTGCCAGCAGCTTAGGTTGGGGGGACTCCGGCTCCAATGAGCAGTTCTTC; CDR3 protein: CASSLGWGDSGSNEQFF
J gene: TRBJ2-1; V gene: TRBV7-3; D gene: TRBD2; clone size: few; CDR3 DNA: TGTGCCAGCATGGCTAGCGGGGCTAACAATGAGCAGTTCTTC; CDR3 protein: CASMASGANNEQFF
J gene: TRBJ2-2; V gene: TRBV6-2/TRBV6-3; D gene: TRBD2; clone size: NA; CDR3 DNA: TGTGCCAGCAGCACGGGCCCCCGTGGAGCGGGGCGCTCCGGGGAGCTGTTTTTT; CDR3 protein: CASSTGPRGAGRSGELFF
J gene: TRBJ1-4; V gene: TRBV30; D gene: NA; clone size: once; CDR3 DNA: TGTGCCTGGACTCCCGGGGGCTGGGGTGAAAAACTGTTTTTT; CDR3 protein: CAWTPGGWGEKLFF
J gene: TRBJ2-7; V gene: TRBV5-1; D gene: TRBD2; clone size: NA; CDR3 DNA: TGCGCCAGCAGCTTGTCCGCCGGGACTAGCGGGAGCTACGAGCAGTACTTC; CDR3 protein: CASSLSAGTSGSYEQYF
J gene: TRBJ1-5; V gene: TRBV12-3/TRBV12-4; D gene: NA; clone size: many; CDR3 DNA: TGTGCCAGCAGTTTGTCCGGGAATAGCAATCAGCCCCAGCATTTT; CDR3 protein: CASSLSGNSNQPQHF
J gene: TRBJ1-2; V gene: TRBV24-1; D gene: NA; clone size: NA; CDR3 DNA: TGTGCCACCGGAACCCAACCCGGGGGCTATGGCTACACCTTC; CDR3 protein: CATGTQPGGYGYTF
J gene: TRBJ2-7; V gene: TRBV5-1; D gene: NA; clone size: few; CDR3 DNA: TGCGCCAGCAGCTTGGCTACTAGCAGGAGCTCCTACGAGCAGTACTTC; CDR3 protein: CASSLATSRSSYEQYF
J gene: TRBJ2-7; V gene: TRBV29-1; D gene: NA; clone size: many; CDR3 DNA: TGCAGCGTGCGGGCACCTCTCTACGAGCAGTACTTC; CDR3 protein: CSVRAPLYEQYF
J gene: TRBJ2-2; V gene: TRBV7-6; D gene: TRBD2; clone size: NA; CDR3 DNA: TGTGCCAGCAGCCTCCCGCAACTGTCTACTAGCGGGGGAGCTATATCGAACACCGGGGAGCTGTTTTTT; CDR3 protein: CASSLPQLSTSGGAISNTGELFF
J gene: TRBJ2-2; V gene: TRBV24-1; D gene: NA; clone size: few; CDR3 DNA: TGTGCCACCAGTGGCGGATTGAACACCGGGGAGCTGTTTTTT; CDR3 protein: CATSGGLNTGELFF
J gene: TRBJ2-5; V gene: TRBV12-3/TRBV12-4; D gene: NA; clone size: NA; CDR3 DNA: TGTGCCAGCATCTTAGGAGGGAGCAGAGAGACCCAGTACTTC; CDR3 protein: CASILGGSRETQYF
J gene: TRBJ1-2; V gene: TRBV4-2; D gene: TRBD1; clone size: NA; CDR3 DNA: TGTGCCAGCAGCCCGATGACAGGGGTAGGCTACACCTTC; CDR3 protein: CASSPMTGVGYTF
J gene: TRBJ2-5; V gene: TRBV7-9; D gene: NA; clone size: few; CDR3 DNA: TGTGCCAGCAGCCTCTTCGTCCGGGTGTTCGAGACCCAGTACTTC; CDR3 protein: CASSLFVRVFETQYF
J gene: TRBJ2-7; V gene: TRBV5-6; D gene: NA; clone size: many; CDR3 DNA: TGTGCCAGCAGCTTGATGGATCTGTACGAGCAGTACTTC; CDR3 protein: CASSLMDLYEQYF
J gene: TRBJ2-3; V gene: TRBV20-1; D gene: NA; clone size: NA; CDR3 DNA: TGCAGTGCTAGAGATCCCCTCAGGGGAAATGCAGATACGCAGTATTTT; CDR3 protein: CSARDPLRGNADTQYF
J gene: TRBJ1-2; V gene: TRBV7-9; D gene: TRBD1; clone size: few; CDR3 DNA: TGTGCCAGCAGCTTATCCCGGACAGGGGGTAACTATGGCTACACCTTC; CDR3 protein: CASSLSRTGGNYGYTF
J gene: TRBJ2-1; V gene: TRBV7-8; D gene: TRBD2; clone size: few; CDR3 DNA: TGTGCCAGCAGCCTCATAAGCGGGAGATGGAATGAGCAGTTCTTC; CDR3 protein: CASSLISGRWNEQFF
J gene: TRBJ2-5; V gene: TRBV5-1; D gene: TRBD1; clone size: NA; CDR3 DNA: TGCGCCAGCAGCCCGACAGGGGTCGAGACCCAGTACTTC; CDR3 protein: CASSPTGVETQYF
J gene: TRBJ2-3; V gene: TRBV11-1; D gene: TRBD2; clone size: NA; CDR3 DNA: TGTGCCAGCAGCCAGGGACTAGCGGCAGGTAGCACAGATACGCAGTATTTT; CDR3 protein: CASSQGLAAGSTDTQYF
J gene: TRBJ2-1; V gene: TRBV24-1; D gene: NA; clone size: few; CDR3 DNA: TGTGCCACCAGTGCGACTACAGGGCGGCCAGGGAATGAGCAGTTCTTC; CDR3 protein: CATSATTGRPGNEQFF
J gene: TRBJ2-1; V gene: TRBV14; D gene: NA; clone size: few; CDR3 DNA: TGTGCCAGCAGCTCGCCCGGGACACCTTACAATTCTCAGTTCTTC; CDR3 protein: CASSSPGTPYNSQFF
J gene: TRBJ2-2; V gene: TRBV4-1; D gene: NA; clone size: few; CDR3 DNA: TGCGCCAGCAGCCAAGAGCGGTCCAACACCGGGGAGCTGTTTTTT; CDR3 protein: CASSQERSNTGELFF
J gene: TRBJ2-7; V gene: TRBV12-3/TRBV12-4; D gene: NA; clone size: few; CDR3 DNA: TGTGCCAGCAGCCTGACAGGCCGCTCCTACGAGCAGTACTTC; CDR3 protein: CASSLTGRSYEQYF
J gene: TRBJ2-3; V gene: TRBV5-1; D gene: TRBD1; clone size: few; CDR3 DNA: TGCGCCAGTAACTCCGGGACAGGGGCTTATACGCAGTATTTT; CDR3 protein: CASNSGTGAYTQYF
J gene: TRBJ2-3; V gene: TRBV15; D gene: NA; clone size: medium-sized; CDR3 DNA: TGTGCCACCAGCAGAGATCGATTAGGCGGGGCCGCATTTGATACGCAGTATTTT; CDR3 protein: CATSRDRLGGAAFDTQYF
J gene: TRBJ2-7; V gene: TRBV20-1; D gene: NA; clone size: NA; CDR3 DNA: TGCAGTGTTGAGGGAGGGACAGGTATCCTGAGAGACGAGCAGTACTTC; CDR3 protein: CSVEGGTGILRDEQYF
J gene: TRBJ1-6; V gene: TRBV10-3; D gene: TRBD1; clone size: many; CDR3 DNA: TGTGCCACCGCTACAGGGGGTGATTCACCCCTCCACTTT; CDR3 protein: CATATGGDSPLHF
J gene: TRBJ2-2; V gene: TRBV5-1; D gene: NA; clone size: NA; CDR3 DNA: TGCGCCAGCAGCTTGGTTCCAGGCTCGAACACCGGGGAGCTGTTTTTT; CDR3 protein: CASSLVPGSNTGELFF
J gene: TRBJ2-3; V gene: TRBV6-2/TRBV6-3; D gene: TRBD1; clone size: NA; CDR3 DNA: TGTGCCAGCAGTACGAGGGGACAGGGCCCCCACACAGATACGCAGTATTTT; CDR3 protein: CASSTRGQGPHTDTQYF
J gene: TRBJ2-5; V gene: TRBV5-1; D gene: NA; clone size: many; CDR3 DNA: TGCGCCAGCAGCTTGGTAGAGGGGTTCCAAGAGACCCAGTACTTC; CDR3 protein: CASSLVEGFQETQYF
J gene: TRBJ1-2; V gene: TRBV7-9; D gene: NA; clone size: once; CDR3 DNA: TGTGCCAGCAGCTTAATAGGAGGAAACGATGGCTACACCTTC; CDR3 protein: CASSLIGGNDGYTF
J gene: TRBJ2-1; V gene: TRBV5-1; D gene: NA; clone size: many; CDR3 DNA: TGCGCCAGCAGCTCCCAGGGGACCCCTTACAATGAGCAGTTCTTC; CDR3 protein: CASSSQGTPYNEQFF
J gene: TRBJ1-1; V gene: TRBV11-2; D gene: NA; clone size: NA; CDR3 DNA: TGTGCCAGCACCATCAACTTGGCAGGGAGGAGGAACACTGAAGCTTTCTTT; CDR3 protein: CASTINLAGRRNTEAFF
J gene: TRBJ2-5; V gene: TRBV30; D gene: NA; clone size: NA; CDR3 DNA: TGTGCCTGGAGACGGCGGGAGACCCAGTACTTC; CDR3 protein: CAWRRRETQYF
J gene: TRBJ1-1; V gene: TRBV20-1; D gene: NA; clone size: NA; CDR3 DNA: TGCAGTGCTTGGGACCTACCTAGCGCTGAAGCTTTCTTT; CDR3 protein: CSAWDLPSAEAFF
J gene: TRBJ1-5; V gene: TRBV20-1; D gene: NA; clone size: few; CDR3 DNA: TGCAGTGCTAGAGACCCGCAACAGGGCAAGCAGCCCCAGCATTTT; CDR3 protein: CSARDPQQGKQPQHF
J gene: TRBJ2-4; V gene: TRBV12-3/TRBV12-4; D gene: NA; clone size: NA; CDR3 DNA: TGTGCCAGCAGTTTCGTCGGCGGCGGGGGCTCCAAAAACATTCAGTACTTC; CDR3 protein: CASSFVGGGGSKNIQYF
J gene: TRBJ2-7; V gene: TRBV28; D gene: NA; clone size: NA; CDR3 DNA: TGTGCCAGCAGTTCCCATTTGGGATACTTATCCTACGAGCAGTACTTC; CDR3 protein: CASSSHLGYLSYEQYF
J gene: TRBJ1-1; V gene: TRBV18; D gene: NA; clone size: NA; CDR3 DNA: TGTGCCAGCTCACCTGGCGTACGGGGGCAAGGTGAAGCTTTCTTT; CDR3 protein: CASSPGVRGQGEAFF
J gene: TRBJ2-1; V gene: TRBV7-3; D gene: TRBD2; clone size: NA; CDR3 DNA: TGTGCCAGCAGCTCCCCTCCGGGACTAACCTCCTTC; CDR3 protein: CASSSPPGLTSF
J gene: TRBJ2-3; V gene: TRBV19; D gene: TRBD1; clone size: few; CDR3 DNA: TGTGCCAGTAGTACCTCCGGGACAGGGACGCAGTATTTT; CDR3 protein: CASSTSGTGTQYF
J gene: TRBJ1-5; V gene: TRBV9; D gene: NA; clone size: few; CDR3 DNA: TGTGCCAGCAGCGTCGACGGACAGCACAATCAGCCCCAGCATTTT; CDR3 protein: CASSVDGQHNQPQHF
J gene: TRBJ2-2; V gene: TRBV5-5; D gene: TRBD2; clone size: NA; CDR3 DNA: TGTGCCAGCAGCTTCTGGACTAGCGGGAGTGTCGGGGAGCTGTTTTTT; CDR3 protein: CASSFWTSGSVGELFF
J gene: TRBJ2-1; V gene: TRBV24-1; D gene: NA; clone size: NA; CDR3 DNA: TGTGCCACCAGTGATTTTGTCGCAGGGCCCAATGAGCAGTTCTTC; CDR3 protein: CATSDFVAGPNEQFF
J gene: TRBJ2-7; V gene: TRBV5-6; D gene: NA; clone size: NA; CDR3 DNA: TGTGCCAGCAGCTTGTGGGACAAGGCCGAGCAGTACTTC; CDR3 protein: CASSLWDKAEQYF
J gene: TRBJ1-1; V gene: TRBV6-5; D gene: NA; clone size: few; CDR3 DNA: TGTGCCAGCAGCCTCGATTCGAACACTGAAGCTTTCTTT; CDR3 protein: CASSLDSNTEAFF
J gene: TRBJ2-5; V gene: TRBV27; D gene: NA; clone size: NA; CDR3 DNA: TGTGTCGCAGGGCGTTTGCGGGAGACCCAGTACTTC; CDR3 protein: CVAGRLRETQYF
J gene: TRBJ2-1; V gene: TRBV12-3/TRBV12-4; D gene: NA; clone size: NA; CDR3 DNA: TGTGCCAGCGGTTCTTTAGATGAGCAGTTCTTC; CDR3 protein: CASGSLDEQFF
J gene: TRBJ1-3; V gene: TRBV30; D gene: NA; clone size: NA; CDR3 DNA: TGTGCCTGGAGAGATATGGTCCCGCGAAACACCATATATTTT; CDR3 protein: CAWRDMVPRNTIYF
J gene: TRBJ2-5; V gene: TRBV11-2; D gene: NA; clone size: few; CDR3 DNA: TGTGCCAGCAGCTTATCCTGGGGAGCGGAGACCCAGTACTTC; CDR3 protein: CASSLSWGAETQYF
J gene: TRBJ1-2; V gene: TRBV4-1; D gene: NA; clone size: few; CDR3 DNA: TGCGCCAGCAGCCAAGATTCCAGCCTTAACTATGGCTACACCTTC; CDR3 protein: CASSQDSSLNYGYTF